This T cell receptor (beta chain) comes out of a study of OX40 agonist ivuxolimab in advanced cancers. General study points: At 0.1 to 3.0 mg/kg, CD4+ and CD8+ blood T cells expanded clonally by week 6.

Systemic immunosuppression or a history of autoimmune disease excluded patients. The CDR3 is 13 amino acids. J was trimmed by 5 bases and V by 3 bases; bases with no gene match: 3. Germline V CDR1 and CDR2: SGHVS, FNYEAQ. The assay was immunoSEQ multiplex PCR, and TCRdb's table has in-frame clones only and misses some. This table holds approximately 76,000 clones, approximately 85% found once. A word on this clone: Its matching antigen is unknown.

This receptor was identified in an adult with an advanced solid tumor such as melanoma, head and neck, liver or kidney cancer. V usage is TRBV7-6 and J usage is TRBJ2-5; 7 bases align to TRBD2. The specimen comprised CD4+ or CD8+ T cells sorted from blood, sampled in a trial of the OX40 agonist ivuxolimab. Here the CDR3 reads CASSFGGRETQYF. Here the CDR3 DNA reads TGTGCCAGCAGCTTCGGGGGGAGGGAGACCCAGTACTTC.